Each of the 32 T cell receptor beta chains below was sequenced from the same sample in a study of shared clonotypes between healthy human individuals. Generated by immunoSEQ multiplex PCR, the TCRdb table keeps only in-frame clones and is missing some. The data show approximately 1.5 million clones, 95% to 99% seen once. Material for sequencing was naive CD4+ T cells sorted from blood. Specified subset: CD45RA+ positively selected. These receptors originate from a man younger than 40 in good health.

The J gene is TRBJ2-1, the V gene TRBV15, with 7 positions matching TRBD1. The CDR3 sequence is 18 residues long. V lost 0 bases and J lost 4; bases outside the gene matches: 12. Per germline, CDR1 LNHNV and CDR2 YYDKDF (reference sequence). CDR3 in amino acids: CATSRERQGSVRYNEQFF. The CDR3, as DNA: TGTGCCACCAGCAGAGAAAGACAGGGTTCGGTTAGATACAATGAGCAGTTCTTC.

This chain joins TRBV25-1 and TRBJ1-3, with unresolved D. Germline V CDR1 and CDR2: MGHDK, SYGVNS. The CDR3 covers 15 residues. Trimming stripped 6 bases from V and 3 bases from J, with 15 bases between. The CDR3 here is CASRALGRVGNTIYF. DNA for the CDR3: TGTGCCAGCAGGGCCCTCGGACGGGTTGGAAACACCATATATTTT.

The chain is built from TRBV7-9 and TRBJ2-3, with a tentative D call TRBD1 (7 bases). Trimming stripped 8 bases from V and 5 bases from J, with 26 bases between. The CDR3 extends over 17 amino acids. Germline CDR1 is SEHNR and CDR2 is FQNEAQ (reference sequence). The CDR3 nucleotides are TGTGCCAGCTGGGCCAGGGGGGCCCTACCCACTGGAGATACGCAGTATTTT. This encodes CASWARGALPTGDTQYF.

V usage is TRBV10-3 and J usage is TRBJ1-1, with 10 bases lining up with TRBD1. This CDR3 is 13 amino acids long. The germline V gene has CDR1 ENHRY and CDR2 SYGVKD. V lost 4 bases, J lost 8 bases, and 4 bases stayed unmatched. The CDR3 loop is CAISGQGAAEAFF. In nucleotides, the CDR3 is TGTGCCATCAGTGGACAGGGGGCAGCCGAAGCTTTCTTT.

CDR3: CASSAESYEQYF. The CDR3 DNA sequence: TGTGCCAGTAGCGCCGAGTCCTACGAGCAGTACTTC. The V call is TRBV19, the J call TRBJ2-7; D uncertain. V was cut by 6 bases and J by 1 base, with 7 bases left in between. CDR3 length equals 12 residues. CDR1 is LNHDA, CDR2 SQIVND, per germline (reference sequence). The whole variable domain, filled in from reference TRBV19 and TRBJ2-7, reads DGGITQSPKYLFRKEGQNVTLSCEQNLNHDAMYWYRQDPGQGLRLIYYSQIVNDFQKGDIAEGYSVSREKKESFPLTVTSAQKNPTAFYLCASSAESYEQYFGPGTRLTVT.

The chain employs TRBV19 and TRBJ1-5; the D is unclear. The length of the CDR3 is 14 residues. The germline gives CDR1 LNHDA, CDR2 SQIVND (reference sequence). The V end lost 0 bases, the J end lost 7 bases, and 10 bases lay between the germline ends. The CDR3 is CASSIDPRIQPQHF. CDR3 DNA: TGTGCCAGTAGTATAGACCCCCGTATCCAGCCCCAGCATTTT.

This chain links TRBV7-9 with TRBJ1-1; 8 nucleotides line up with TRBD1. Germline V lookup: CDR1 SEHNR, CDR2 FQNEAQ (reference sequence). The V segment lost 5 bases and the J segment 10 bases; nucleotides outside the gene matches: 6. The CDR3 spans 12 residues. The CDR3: CASSPVQGVAFF. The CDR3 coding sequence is TGTGCCAGCAGCCCGGTACAGGGGGTAGCTTTCTTT. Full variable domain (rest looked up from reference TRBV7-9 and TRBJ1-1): DTGVSQNPRHKITKRGQNVTFRCDPISEHNRLYWYRQTLGQGPEFLTYFQNEAQLEKSRLLSDRFSAERPKGSFSTLEIQRTEQGDSAMYLCASSPVQGVAFFGQGTRLTVV.

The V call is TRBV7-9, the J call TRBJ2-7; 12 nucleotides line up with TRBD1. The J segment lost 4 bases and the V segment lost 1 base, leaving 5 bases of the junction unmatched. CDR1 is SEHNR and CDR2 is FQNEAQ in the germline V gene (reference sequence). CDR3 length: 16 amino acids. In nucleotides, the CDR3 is TGTGCCAGCAGCTTAGTATGGGACAGGGGGCTTTACGAGCAGTACTTC. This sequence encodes CASSLVWDRGLYEQYF.

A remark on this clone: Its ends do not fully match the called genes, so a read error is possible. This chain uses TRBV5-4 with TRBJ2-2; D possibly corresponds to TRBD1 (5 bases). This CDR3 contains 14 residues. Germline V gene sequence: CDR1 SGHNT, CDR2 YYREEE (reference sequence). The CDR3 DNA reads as TGTGCCAGCAGGTTGGCTGGGGCGGCCGGGGAGCTGTTTTTT. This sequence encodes CASRLAGAAGELFF. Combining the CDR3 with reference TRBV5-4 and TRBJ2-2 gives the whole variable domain ETGVTQSPTHLIKTRGQQVTLRCSSQSGHNTVSWYQQALGQGPQFIFQYYREEENGRGNFPPRFSGLQFPNYSSELNVNALELDDSALYLCASRLAGAAGELFFGEGSRLTVL.

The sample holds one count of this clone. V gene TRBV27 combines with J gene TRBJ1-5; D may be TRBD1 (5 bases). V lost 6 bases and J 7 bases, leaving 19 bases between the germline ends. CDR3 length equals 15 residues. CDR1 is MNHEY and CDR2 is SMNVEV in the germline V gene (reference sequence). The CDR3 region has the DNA TGTGCCAGCAGGGGGGGATCCCGGGTAGGACAGCCCCAGCATTTT. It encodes CASRGGSRVGQPQHF.

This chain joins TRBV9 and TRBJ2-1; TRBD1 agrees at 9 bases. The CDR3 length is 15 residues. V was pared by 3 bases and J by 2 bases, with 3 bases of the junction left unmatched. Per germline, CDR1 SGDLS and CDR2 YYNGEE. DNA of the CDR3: TGTGCCAGCAGCGCAAGGGACAGGGCCTACAATGAGCAGTTCTTC. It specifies CASSARDRAYNEQFF.

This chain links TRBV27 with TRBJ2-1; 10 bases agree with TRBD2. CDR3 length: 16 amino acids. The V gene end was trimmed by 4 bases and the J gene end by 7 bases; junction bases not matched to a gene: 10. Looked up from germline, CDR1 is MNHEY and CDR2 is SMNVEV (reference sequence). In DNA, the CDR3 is TGTGCCAGCAGTTGGGTAGCGGGAGGAGTTAGGAATGAGCAGTTCTTC. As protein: CASSWVAGGVRNEQFF.

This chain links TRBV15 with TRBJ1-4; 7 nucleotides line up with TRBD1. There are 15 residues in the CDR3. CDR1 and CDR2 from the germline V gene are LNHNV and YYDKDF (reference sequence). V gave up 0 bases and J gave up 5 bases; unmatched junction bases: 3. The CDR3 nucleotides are TGTGCCACCAGCAGAGATGGGACAGAGAATGAAAAACTGTTTTTT. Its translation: CATSRDGTENEKLFF. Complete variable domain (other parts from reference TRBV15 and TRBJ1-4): DAMVIQNPRYQVTQFGKPVTLSCSQTLNHNVMYWYQQKSSQAPKLLFHYYDKDFNNEADTPDNFQSRRPNTSFCFLDIRSPGLGDTAMYLCATSRDGTENEKLFFGSGTQLSVL.

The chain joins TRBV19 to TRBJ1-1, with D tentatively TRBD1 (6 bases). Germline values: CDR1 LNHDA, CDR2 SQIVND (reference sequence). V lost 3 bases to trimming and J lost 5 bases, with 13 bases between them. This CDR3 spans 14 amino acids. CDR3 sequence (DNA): TGTGCCAGTAGTATTTACATTCAGGGGACTGAAGCTTTCTTT. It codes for CASSIYIQGTEAFF. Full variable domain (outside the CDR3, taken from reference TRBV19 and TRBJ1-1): DGGITQSPKYLFRKEGQNVTLSCEQNLNHDAMYWYRQDPGQGLRLIYYSQIVNDFQKGDIAEGYSVSREKKESFPLTVTSAQKNPTAFYLCASSIYIQGTEAFFGQGTRLTVV.

In DNA, the CDR3 is TGTGCCAGCAGTTTGGTCAGGGGGCGCGTTTACGAGCAGTACTTC. This translates into CASSLVRGRVYEQYF. The chain joins TRBV28 to TRBJ2-7, with 8 nucleotides matching TRBD1. The CDR3 is 15 residues long. V shed 3 bases, J shed 4 bases, and the junction held 8 bases outside the gene matches. The germline V gene encodes CDR1 MDHEN and CDR2 SYDVKM.

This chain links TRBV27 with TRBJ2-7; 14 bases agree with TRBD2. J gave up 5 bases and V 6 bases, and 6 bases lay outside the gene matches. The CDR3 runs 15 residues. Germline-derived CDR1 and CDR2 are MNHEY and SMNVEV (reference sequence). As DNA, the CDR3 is TGTGCCAGCAGCCCGGGGACTAGCGGGAGCAACGAGCAGTACTTC. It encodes CASSPGTSGSNEQYF.

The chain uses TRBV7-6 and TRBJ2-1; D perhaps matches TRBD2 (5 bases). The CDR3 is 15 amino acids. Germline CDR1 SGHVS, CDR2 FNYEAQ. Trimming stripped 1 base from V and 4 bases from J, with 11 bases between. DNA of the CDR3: TGTGCCAGCAGCTTAGGGGAGCAGCGGTACAATGAGCAGTTCTTC. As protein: CASSLGEQRYNEQFF.

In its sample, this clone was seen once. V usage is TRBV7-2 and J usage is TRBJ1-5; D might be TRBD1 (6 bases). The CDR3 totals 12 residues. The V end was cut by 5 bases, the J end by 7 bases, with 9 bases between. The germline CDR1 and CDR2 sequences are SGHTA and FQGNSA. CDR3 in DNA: TGTGCCAGCAGCCACAGGGCCCAGCCCCAGCATTTT. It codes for CASSHRAQPQHF.

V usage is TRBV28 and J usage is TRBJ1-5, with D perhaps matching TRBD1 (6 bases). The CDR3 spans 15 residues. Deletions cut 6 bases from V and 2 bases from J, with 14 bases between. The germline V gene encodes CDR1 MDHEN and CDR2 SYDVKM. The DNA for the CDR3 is TGTGCCAGCAGGCCTGGGGGCGTGGGCAATCAGCCCCAGCATTTT. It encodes CASRPGGVGNQPQHF.

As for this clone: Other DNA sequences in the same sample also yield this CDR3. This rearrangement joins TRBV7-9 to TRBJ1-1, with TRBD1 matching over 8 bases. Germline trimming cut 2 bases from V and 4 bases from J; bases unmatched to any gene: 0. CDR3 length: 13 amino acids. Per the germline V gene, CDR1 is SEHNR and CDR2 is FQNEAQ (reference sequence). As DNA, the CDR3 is TGTGCCAGCAGCTTAACAGGGGGCACTGAAGCTTTCTTT. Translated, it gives CASSLTGGTEAFF.

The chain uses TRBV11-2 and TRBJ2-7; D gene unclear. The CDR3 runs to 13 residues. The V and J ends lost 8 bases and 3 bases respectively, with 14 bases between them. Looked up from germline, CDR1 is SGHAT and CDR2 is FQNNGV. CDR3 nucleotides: TGTGCCAGCGCTCGGGTGGCCTTCTACGAGCAGTACTTC. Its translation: CASARVAFYEQYF. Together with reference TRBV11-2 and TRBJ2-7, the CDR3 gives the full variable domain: EAGVAQSPRYKIIEKRQSVAFWCNPISGHATLYWYQQILGQGPKLLIQFQNNGVVDDSQLPKDRFSAERLKGVDSTLKIQPAKLEDSAVYLCASARVAFYEQYFGPGTRLTVT.

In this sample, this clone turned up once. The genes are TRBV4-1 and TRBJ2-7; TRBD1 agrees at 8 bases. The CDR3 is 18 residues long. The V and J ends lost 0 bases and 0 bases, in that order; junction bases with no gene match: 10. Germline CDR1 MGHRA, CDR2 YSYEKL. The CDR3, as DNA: TGCGCCAGCAGCCAAGATTACCGCGGACAGGGATTCTCCTACGAGCAGTACTTC. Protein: CASSQDYRGQGFSYEQYF.

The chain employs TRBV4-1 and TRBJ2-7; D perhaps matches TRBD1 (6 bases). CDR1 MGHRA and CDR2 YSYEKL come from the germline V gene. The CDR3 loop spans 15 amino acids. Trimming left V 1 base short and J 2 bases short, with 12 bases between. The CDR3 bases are TGCGCCAGCAGCCAAGCCGGGACACGAGCCTACGAGCAGTACTTC. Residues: CASSQAGTRAYEQYF.

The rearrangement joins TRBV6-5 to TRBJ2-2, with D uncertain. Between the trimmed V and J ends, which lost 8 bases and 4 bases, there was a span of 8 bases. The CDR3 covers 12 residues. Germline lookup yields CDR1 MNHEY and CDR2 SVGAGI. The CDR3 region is CASHSFTGELFF. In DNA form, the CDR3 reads TGTGCCAGCCATAGCTTCACCGGGGAGCTGTTTTTT.

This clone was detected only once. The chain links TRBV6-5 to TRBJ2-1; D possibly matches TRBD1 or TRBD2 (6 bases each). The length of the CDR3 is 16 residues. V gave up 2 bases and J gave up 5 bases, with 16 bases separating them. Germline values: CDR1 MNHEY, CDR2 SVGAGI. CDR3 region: CASSYGRGVSHNEQFF. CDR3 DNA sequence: TGTGCCAGCAGTTACGGTAGGGGGGTCTCACACAATGAGCAGTTCTTC.

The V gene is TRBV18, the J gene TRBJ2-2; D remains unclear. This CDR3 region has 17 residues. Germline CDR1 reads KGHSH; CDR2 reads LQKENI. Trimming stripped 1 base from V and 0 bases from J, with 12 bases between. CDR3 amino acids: CASSPLPATSNTGELFF. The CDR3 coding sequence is TGTGCCAGCTCACCACTGCCGGCGACTTCGAACACCGGGGAGCTGTTTTTT.

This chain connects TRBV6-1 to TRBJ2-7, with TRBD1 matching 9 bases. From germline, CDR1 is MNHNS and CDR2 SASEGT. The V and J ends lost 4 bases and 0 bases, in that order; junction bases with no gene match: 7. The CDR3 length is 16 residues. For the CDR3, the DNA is TGTGCCAGCAGTGGCCACGGGACAGGGACCTCCTACGAGCAGTACTTC. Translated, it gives CASSGHGTGTSYEQYF.

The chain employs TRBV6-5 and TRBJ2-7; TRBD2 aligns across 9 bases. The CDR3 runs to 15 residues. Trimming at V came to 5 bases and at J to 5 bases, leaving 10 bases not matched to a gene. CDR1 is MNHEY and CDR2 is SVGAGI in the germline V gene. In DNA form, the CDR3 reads TGTGCCAGCAGTCGCGGGAGGGCCGGCTCGCACGAGCAGTACTTC. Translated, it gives CASSRGRAGSHEQYF.

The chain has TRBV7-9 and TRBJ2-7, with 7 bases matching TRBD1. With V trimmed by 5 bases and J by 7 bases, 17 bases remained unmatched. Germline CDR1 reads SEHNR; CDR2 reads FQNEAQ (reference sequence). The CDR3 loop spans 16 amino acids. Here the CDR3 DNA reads TGTGCCAGCAGCCACGAAGCGACAGGGCGAGGCGGGGAGCAGTACTTC. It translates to CASSHEATGRGGEQYF.

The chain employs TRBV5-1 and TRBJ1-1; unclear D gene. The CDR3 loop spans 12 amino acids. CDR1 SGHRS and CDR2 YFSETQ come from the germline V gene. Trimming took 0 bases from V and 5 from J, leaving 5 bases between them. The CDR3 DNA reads TGCGCCAGCAGCTTGGATTTTACTGAAGCTTTCTTT. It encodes CASSLDFTEAFF.

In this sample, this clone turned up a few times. The CDR3 loop is CASSSRPGLASYEQYF. The CDR3 DNA reads TGTGCCAGCAGCTCTAGGCCGGGACTAGCGAGCTACGAGCAGTACTTC. This rearrangement joins TRBV7-9 to TRBJ2-7; TRBD2 agrees at 10 bases. The V gene end was trimmed by 4 bases and the J gene end by 3 bases; junction bases not matched to a gene: 9. The CDR3 is made up of 16 amino acids. Per germline, CDR1 SEHNR and CDR2 FQNEAQ (reference sequence). Based on the CDR3 plus reference TRBV7-9 and TRBJ2-7, the full variable domain is DTGVSQNPRHKITKRGQNVTFRCDPISEHNRLYWYRQTLGQGPEFLTYFQNEAQLEKSRLLSDRFSAERPKGSFSTLEIQRTEQGDSAMYLCASSSRPGLASYEQYFGPGTRLTVT.

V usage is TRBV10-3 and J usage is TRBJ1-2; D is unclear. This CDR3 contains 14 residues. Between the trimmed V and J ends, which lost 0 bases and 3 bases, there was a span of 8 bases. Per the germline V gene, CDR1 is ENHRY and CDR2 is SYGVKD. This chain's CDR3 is CAISESEVDYGYTF. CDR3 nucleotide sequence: TGTGCCATCAGTGAGTCGGAGGTCGACTATGGCTACACCTTC.